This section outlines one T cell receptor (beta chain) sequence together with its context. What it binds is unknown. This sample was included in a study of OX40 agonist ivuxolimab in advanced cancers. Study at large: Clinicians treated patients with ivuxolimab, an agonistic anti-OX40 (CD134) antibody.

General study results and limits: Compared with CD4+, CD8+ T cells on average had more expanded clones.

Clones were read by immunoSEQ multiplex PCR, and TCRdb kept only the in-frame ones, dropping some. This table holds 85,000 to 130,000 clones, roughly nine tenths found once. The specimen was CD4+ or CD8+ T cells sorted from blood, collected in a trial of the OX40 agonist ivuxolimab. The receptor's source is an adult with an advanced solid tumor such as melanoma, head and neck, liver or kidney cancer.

The CDR3: CASSVGWTRETQYF. DNA of the CDR3: TGTGCCAGCAGCGTAGGGTGGACAAGGGAGACCCAGTACTTC. The chain recombines TRBV9 with TRBJ2-5, with D possibly being TRBD1 (5 bases). The CDR3 has 14 amino acids. Germline V gives CDR1 SGDLS, CDR2 YYNGEE. With 0 bases removed from V and 5 bases from J, the gap between germline ends came to 11 bases.